This T cell receptor beta chain was captured in a study of CD8 T cells in ankylosing spondylitis. This clonotype was seen repeatedly, ten times or more. Its antigen is not known. Generation of TCR beta libraries employed quantitative 5'-RACE incorporating molecular barcodes. Via MiXCR, TCRdb re-called the 5' RACE reads, giving one row per CDR3 protein. The sample includes some 800,000 distinct CDR3 sequences, over 9.5% of them seen just once. CDR3 length equals 16 residues. Germline lookup yields CDR1 SGDLS and CDR2 YYNGEE. V lost 0 bases to trimming and J lost 6 bases; unmatched junction nucleotides: 6. The study's findings and limits: Roughly eight highly homologous variants made up a TCR beta motif that seemed to typify ankylosing spondylitis blood. In the blood and synovial fluid of reactive arthritis, some motif variants had been previously reported. Clones linked to the disease showed a CD8+ phenotype. They occurred at relatively low frequencies in peripheral blood. Clones tied to disease were said to be significantly enriched in matched ankylosing spondylitis synovial fluid.

The sequence was collected from a male donor with ankylosing spondylitis. The chain uses TRBV9 and TRBJ2-4; 10 nucleotides agree with TRBD2. Sample: blood, either unsorted or a sorted T cell fraction (not recorded which). The CDR3 DNA reads TGTGCCAGCAGCGTAGGGACTAGCGGCAACCGAAACATTCAGTACTTC. It translates to CASSVGTSGNRNIQYF.